This TCR beta chain was captured in a study of blood T cell repertoires in COVID-19. Across the whole study: PBMCs, B-cell-depleted T cells, or T cells were the source of the cDNA or gDNA that made up the material.

Method: immunoSEQ multiplex PCR; TCRdb's copy keeps in-frame clones and lacks some. Seen here are about 230,000 clones, about 85% observed once, and the top ten hold about 1%. CDR3 length equals 14 residues. CDR1 and CDR2 (germline): MNHEY, SVGAGI. V was pared by 6 bases and J by 3 bases, with 12 bases between. This clone was seen a single time. This chain links TRBV6-5 with TRBJ2-1; TRBD1 might be the D (5 bases). Sequencing used peripheral blood. The receptor's source is a man aged 35-49 years with acute or convalescent COVID-19. The chain's CDR3 is CASSPGQGYNEQFF. The CDR3 coding sequence is TGTGCCAGCAGCCCCGGGCAGGGCTACAATGAGCAGTTCTTC.